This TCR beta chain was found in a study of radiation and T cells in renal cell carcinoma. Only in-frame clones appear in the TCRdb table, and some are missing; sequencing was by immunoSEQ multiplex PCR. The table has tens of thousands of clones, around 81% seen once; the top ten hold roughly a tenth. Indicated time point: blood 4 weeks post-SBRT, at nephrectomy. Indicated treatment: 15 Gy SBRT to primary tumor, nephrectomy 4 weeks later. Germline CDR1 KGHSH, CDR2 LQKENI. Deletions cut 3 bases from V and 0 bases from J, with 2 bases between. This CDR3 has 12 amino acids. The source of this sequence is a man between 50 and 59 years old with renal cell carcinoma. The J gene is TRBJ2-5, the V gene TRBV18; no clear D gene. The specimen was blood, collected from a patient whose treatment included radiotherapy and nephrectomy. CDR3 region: CASSPYQETQYF. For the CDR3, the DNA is TGTGCCAGCTCACCCTACCAAGAGACCCAGTACTTC. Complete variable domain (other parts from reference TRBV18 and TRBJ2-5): NAGVMQNPRHLVRRRGQEARLRCSPMKGHSHVYWYRQLPEEGLKFMVYLQKENIIDESGMPKERFSAEFPKEGPSILRIQQVVRGDSAAYFCASSPYQETQYFGPGTRLLVL.